This record covers a single T cell receptor (beta chain). This clone's antigen is unknown. To determine HCMV serostatus, a commercial ELISA kit was used to detect HCMV-specific IgG in serum. Peripheral blood mononuclear cells were isolated from blood by Ficoll density gradient centrifugation. This entry comes from a study of T cells expressing NK-cell markers (TCRdb year 2020). About the full investigation: Three sorted T-cell subsets (CD3+CD56+NKG2C+, CD3+CD56+NKG2C- and CD3+CD56-NKG2C+) from under 10 donors had their TCR beta-chain repertoires profiled. Sequencing of the libraries produced 2 x 150 bp reads on Illumina HiSeq 2000/2500, MiSeq or NextSeq. Among the eight sequenced donors, only one was HCMV-seronegative, while the other seven were HCMV-seropositive. The eight sequenced donors were randomly selected healthy volunteers, three men and five women.

TCRdb records Illumina HiSeq 2000 as the sequencer. TCR beta cDNA libraries were made by 5'RACE template switching that added a universal primer site and unique molecular identifiers. Synthesis of cDNA was primed from the TCR beta constant segment and was followed by two consecutive PCR amplification steps. The source study handled its data this way. MIGEC handled demultiplexing of the reads and grouping by UMI, while MiTCR was used to assemble and quantify clonotypes. To exclude erroneous sequences, any TCR cDNA sequence not supported by at least two reads was discarded. The tcR package was used for downstream repertoire analysis, and clonotypes were matched across fractions by CDR3 nucleotide sequence plus V segment. VDJmatch was used to annotate antigen specificity against VDJdb, with one amino acid substitution allowed in CDR3. The reads, reprocessed by TCRdb, yield one row per CDR3 protein sequence and no DNA. The V and J calls come from TCRdb's annotation, not from the publication. This sample's table lists around 100,000 distinct CDR3 sequences. The ten most abundant clones make up under 20% of the sample.

What the research found in general, with its limitations: Those dominant clonotypes were again the most abundant among CD3+CD56-NKG2C+ cells in a few donors, at roughly 25-60.1%. Whether the expanded NKG2C-expressing T cell clones were specific for HCMV antigens remained unclear. For 6 or 7 donors, the dominant CD3+CD56+NKG2C+ clonotypes were among the top 10 CD8+ clonotypes and accounted for about 1.0-7.5% of CD8+ T cells.

The germline V gene provides CDR1 SQVTM and CDR2 ANQGSEA. The CDR3 runs 13 amino acids, cysteine and phenylalanine included. No coding sequence is recorded. The sample comprised blood T cells: a sorted CD56 or NKG2C T cell subset, CD4+ or CD8+ T cells, or bulk PBMC T cells (not recorded which). This chain is built from TRBV29-1 and TRBJ2-2; TCRdb picks TRBD2, but there is no DNA to check that call. The sequence came from a woman between 18 and 70 years old in good health. The CDR3 reads CSALLASTGELFF.